These 32 T cell receptor beta chains came from one sample sequenced in a study of CD8+CD57+ T cells in acquired aplastic anemia. Sequencing was done on patients that had shown CD8+CD57+ cell expansion by flow cytometry. Genomic DNA was employed as the template in profiling TCR beta VDJ and CDR3. Each CDR3 protein is one row after TCRdb ran MiXCR on the reads. There are about 220,000 distinct CDR3 sequences in the sample; about 44% occur only once, and less than 9% lies in the top ten. The sequenced sample consisted of sorted CD4+, CD8+, or CD8+CD57+ T cells (not recorded which) from PBMCs. These receptor sequences come from a human donor with aplastic anemia.

Details on this clonotype: A much larger clone sits a single nucleotide away, making a read error possible. This chain links TRBV9 with TRBJ1-1; D is unclear. The length of the CDR3 is 15 residues. Germline V gives CDR1 SGDLS, CDR2 YYNGEE. DNA for the CDR3: TGCGCCAGCAGCTTGGGGTGGGGTGTGAACACTGAAGCTTTCTTT. It translates to CASSLGWGVNTEAFF.

This clonotype was detected only once. CDR3 amino acids: CSVRTGSHGYTF. The CDR3 region has the DNA TGCAGTGTCAGGACAGGGAGCCATGGCTACACCTTC. The rearrangement links TRBV20-1 to TRBJ1-2; 8 bases are a match to TRBD1. The CDR3 loop spans 12 amino acids. Germline CDR1 reads DFQATT; CDR2 reads SNEGSKA (reference sequence). Trimming removed 7 bases from V and 6 bases from J; junction bases left unmatched: 7.

V usage is TRBV11-3 and J usage is TRBJ2-5, with D unresolved. CDR3 length: 13 amino acids. Trimming took off 5 bases at V and 4 bases at J, with 11 bases between the two ends. Germline-derived CDR1 and CDR2 are SGHNT and YENEEA. CDR3 loop: CASSLHLGETQYF. CDR3 bases: TGTGCCAGCAGCCTCCACTTGGGAGAGACCCAGTACTTC.

This clonotype was counted many times. The chain recombines TRBV20-1 with TRBJ2-1, with 7 bases fitting TRBD2. The germline CDR1 and CDR2 sequences are DFQATT and SNEGSKA (reference sequence). With 5 bases clipped from V and 8 bases from J, the junction kept 9 bases outside the gene matches. This CDR3 is built from 13 residues. In DNA form, the CDR3 reads TGCAGTGCTTTGACCGGGACTACCTATGAGCAGTTCTTC. It yields the protein CSALTGTTYEQFF.

J is TRBJ2-5 and V is TRBV15, with TRBD1 matching over 7 bases. After removal of 5 bases from V and 7 bases from J, the junction contained 13 bases not matched to a gene. The CDR3 runs 15 residues. Germline values: CDR1 LNHNV, CDR2 YYDKDF (reference sequence). CDR3 DNA sequence: TGTGCCACCAGCCCCTTCCGGGACAGCGAAGGGACCCAGTACTTC. Encoded protein: CATSPFRDSEGTQYF.

This clonotype was observed at least ten times. The chain carries TRBV19 and TRBJ2-7; a possible D gene is TRBD2 (6 bases). Germline values: CDR1 LNHDA, CDR2 SQIVND (reference sequence). This CDR3 contains 15 residues. Trimming stripped 3 bases from V and 3 bases from J, with 15 bases between. The CDR3, as DNA: TGTGCCAGTAGTATCTTCCGCGGGGCGAACTACGAGCAGTACTTC. Translating gives CASSIFRGANYEQYF.

This clonotype has just one count. A much larger clone differs from this one at a single base, so this may be a read error. Since no conserved phenylalanine or tryptophan closes the CDR3, a read error is the likely cause. The chain is built from TRBV7-9 and TRBJ1-1; D is unclear. This CDR3 contains 14 residues. V was trimmed by 1 base and J by 6 bases, leaving 12 bases between them. CDR1 is SEHNR and CDR2 is FQNEAQ in the germline V gene (reference sequence). For the CDR3, the DNA is TGTGCCAGCAGCTTAGATGCCGGGGAACCTGAAGCTTTCCTT. Its translation is CASSLDAGEPEAFL.

This clonotype occurred a few times. V is TRBV19 and J is TRBJ2-1; D might be TRBD1 (5 bases). The CDR3 is 16 amino acids. Germline CDR1 reads LNHDA; CDR2 reads SQIVND (reference sequence). Trimming took 3 bases from V and 2 from J, leaving 14 bases between them. The DNA of the CDR3 is TGTGCCAGTAGTATGACAGCCCAGCCGGCCTACAATGAGCAGTTCTTC. Its translation: CASSMTAQPAYNEQFF.

This clonotype was detected only once. The chain carries TRBV2 and TRBJ1-6; 7 nucleotides align to TRBD1. Germline trimming cut 8 bases from V and 0 bases from J; bases unmatched to any gene: 4. This CDR3 comprises 15 residues. The germline gives CDR1 SNHLY, CDR2 FYNNEI. The CDR3 sequence: CASLRDSSYNSPLHF. The CDR3 DNA follows: TGTGCCAGCTTACGGGACAGCTCCTATAATTCACCCCTCCACTTT.

The rearrangement links TRBV7-8 to TRBJ1-2; D remains ambiguous. V was shortened by 5 bases and J by 6 bases, with 16 bases between the two germline ends. CDR1 and CDR2 (germline): SGHVS, FQNEAQ. The CDR3 runs 14 residues. CDR3: CASSHRRVAHGYTF. The CDR3 region has the DNA TGTGCCAGCAGCCATCGTAGGGTTGCTCATGGCTACACCTTC.

This clonotype was seen more than once but under ten times. This chain uses TRBV5-5 with TRBJ2-7, with D possibly TRBD1 on 5 matching bases. V lost 4 bases, J lost 2 bases, and 13 bases lay in between. The germline gives CDR1 SGHKS, CDR2 YYEKEE (reference sequence). The CDR3 sequence is 14 residues long. CDR3 sequence: CASSPAGAPYEQYF. CDR3 in DNA: TGTGCCAGCAGCCCCGCTGGGGCCCCCTACGAGCAGTACTTC.

This clonotype was counted a few times. V gene TRBV7-9 combines with J gene TRBJ2-1; D is possibly TRBD1 or TRBD2 (5 bases each). Between the trimmed V and J ends, which lost 3 bases and 0 bases, there was a span of 9 bases. Germline V lookup: CDR1 SEHNR, CDR2 FQNEAQ (reference sequence). The CDR3 length is 15 residues. The CDR3 DNA is TGTGCCAGCAGCTTGGGGGAGAACTCCTACAATGAGCAGTTCTTC. Its protein product is CASSLGENSYNEQFF.

The chain is built from TRBV6-5 and TRBJ1-1; the D gene is possibly TRBD1 (5 bases). Trimming stripped 6 bases from V and 5 bases from J, with 10 bases between. CDR3 size: 12 residues. CDR1 and CDR2 from the germline V gene are MNHEY and SVGAGI. The CDR3 reads CASRGGSTEAFF. The CDR3 DNA sequence: TGTGCCAGCAGGGGGGGGAGTACTGAAGCTTTCTTT.

The rearrangement joins TRBV20-1 to TRBJ1-5; possible D gene TRBD1, 5 bases. V gave up 6 bases and J gave up 0 bases, with 12 bases separating them. The CDR3 runs 14 residues. The germline gives CDR1 DFQATT, CDR2 SNEGSKA (reference sequence). CDR3 coding DNA: TGCAGTGCCAAGGACAAATATAGCAATCAGCCCCAGCATTTT. Protein sequence: CSAKDKYSNQPQHF.

The rearrangement joins TRBV7-6 to TRBJ2-7, with D uncertain. V lost 2 bases to trimming and J lost 1 base, with 9 bases between them. The germline V gene has CDR1 SGHVS and CDR2 FNYEAQ. The CDR3 length is 14 residues. The CDR3 nucleotides read TGTGCCAGCAGCTTAAACGGGTGGTCCTACGAGCAGTACTTC. Its translation: CASSLNGWSYEQYF. The whole variable domain, remainder taken from reference TRBV7-6 and TRBJ2-7, is GAGVSQSPRYKVTKRGQDVALRCDPISGHVSLYWYRQALGQGPEFLTYFNYEAQQDKSGLPNDRFSAERPEGSISTLTIQRTEQRDSAMYRCASSLNGWSYEQYFGPGTRLTVT.

This chain uses TRBV10-3 with TRBJ1-2; no definite D call. The CDR3 consists of 15 residues. Trimming removed 0 bases from V and 4 bases from J, with 12 bases in between. The germline gives CDR1 ENHRY, CDR2 SYGVKD. CDR3 in DNA: TGTGCCATCAGTGAGTCGGACCTGGAAAGCTATGGCTACACCTTC. This codes for CAISESDLESYGYTF.

The chain recombines TRBV2 with TRBJ1-6, with 7 nucleotides matching TRBD1. The CDR3 totals 15 residues. Trimming removed 1 base from V and 10 bases from J; junction bases left unmatched: 7. Germline values: CDR1 SNHLY, CDR2 FYNNEI. CDR3 loop: CASSEGTGGRSPLHF. The DNA for the CDR3 is TGTGCCAGCAGTGAAGGGACAGGCGGACGATCACCCCTCCACTTT. Using reference TRBV2 and TRBJ1-6 for the parts outside the CDR3, the full variable domain is EPEVTQTPSHQVTQMGQEVILRCVPISNHLYFYWYRQILGQKVEFLVSFYNNEISEKSEIFDDQFSVERPDGSNFTLKIRSTKLEDSAMYFCASSEGTGGRSPLHFGNGTRLTVT.

Note on this clonotype: Compared with germline, one end of the junction differs, possibly owing to a read error. This chain connects TRBV20-1 to TRBJ1-1; no clear D. This CDR3 is 9 amino acids long. The germline gives CDR1 DFQATT, CDR2 SNEGSKA (reference sequence). The chain's CDR3 is CSASVVSDF. In DNA form, the CDR3 reads TGCAGTGCTAGCGTCGTGTCCGACTTT.

This clonotype has just a few counts. The chain uses TRBV29-1 and TRBJ2-7; unclear D gene. This CDR3 is built from 11 residues. In germline, CDR1 is SQVTM, CDR2 ANQGSEA. V shed 5 bases and J shed 3 bases, with 8 bases lying between them. The CDR3 sequence is CSVKVFYEQYF. The CDR3 bases are TGCAGCGTTAAGGTCTTCTACGAGCAGTACTTC.

This sequence joins TRBV7-9 and TRBJ1-1; TRBD1 might be the D (5 bases). Germline assignment: CDR1 SEHNR and CDR2 FQNEAQ (reference sequence). V was shortened by 5 bases and J by 12 bases, with 22 bases between the two germline ends. CDR3 length equals 14 residues. The CDR3 sequence: CASSLNTGGSVTFF. The CDR3 coding sequence is TGTGCCAGCAGCCTAAATACGGGGGGAAGCGTCACTTTCTTT.

This clonotype was seen once. The chain has TRBV20-1 and TRBJ2-2, with 8 bases identical to TRBD2. The CDR3 covers 14 residues. V lost 1 base, J lost 5 bases, and 3 bases stayed unmatched. CDR1 and CDR2 (germline): DFQATT, SNEGSKA (reference sequence). Here the CDR3 reads CSARAGGRTGELFF. CDR3 sequence (DNA): TGCAGTGCTAGAGCGGGAGGGAGGACCGGGGAGCTGTTTTTT.

V is TRBV7-6 and J is TRBJ2-5; maybe TRBD2 (6 bases). Trimming cost V 5 bases and J 4 bases, with 11 bases left between them. Germline-derived CDR1 and CDR2 are SGHVS and FNYEAQ. This CDR3 comprises 13 residues. CDR3 nucleotide sequence: TGTGCCAGCAGCGGGACTCCAATAGAGACCCAGTACTTC. Translated: CASSGTPIETQYF.

With respect to this clonotype: One base away lies a much larger clone, so this may be a sequencing read error. The genes are TRBV6-1 and TRBJ1-1; 9 bases align to TRBD1. Germline V gene lookup returns CDR1 MNHNS and CDR2 SASEGT. The CDR3 sequence is 15 residues long. For the CDR3, the DNA is TGTGCCAGCAGACTCGACAGGGGGAGGAACACTGAAGCTTCCTTT. Translated, it gives CASRLDRGRNTEASF.

This clonotype was picked up many times. CDR3 in DNA: TGTGCCAGCAGCCCAGGGAGCGGGAGGTACCAAGAGACCCAGTACTTC. This translates into CASSPGSGRYQETQYF. The J gene is TRBJ2-5, the V gene TRBV12-3 or TRBV12-4, with 9 positions matching TRBD2. The CDR3 contains 16 residues. The ends lost 6 bases at V and 0 bases at J; junction bases unmatched: 8.

V is TRBV20-1 and J is TRBJ1-2; 7 nucleotides match TRBD1. The germline CDR1 and CDR2 sequences are DFQATT and SNEGSKA (reference sequence). The CDR3 extends over 10 amino acids. DNA for the CDR3: TGCAGAGGAGGGGGCTTCGGCTACACCTTC. Protein sequence: CRGGGFGYTF.

V and J are TRBV30 and TRBJ2-1; no clear D. The germline CDR1 and CDR2 sequences are GTSNPN and SVGIG (reference sequence). Trimming removed 4 bases from V and 4 bases from J, with 5 bases in between. The CDR3 consists of 11 residues. The CDR3 protein is CAWNSYNEQFF. The CDR3 DNA is TGTGCCTGGAACAGTTACAATGAGCAGTTCTTC.

This clonotype has a handful of counts. The chain is built from TRBV12-3 or TRBV12-4 and TRBJ2-7, with 15 bases matching TRBD2. The CDR3 has 18 residues. Trimming at V came to 5 bases and at J to 3 bases, leaving 11 bases not matched to a gene. CDR3 loop: CASSRTSGRALPSYEQYF. The CDR3 DNA follows: TGTGCCAGCAGTCGGACTAGCGGGAGGGCCCTTCCCAGCTACGAGCAGTACTTC.

Only a few counts were recorded for this clonotype. V is TRBV7-3 and J is TRBJ2-7, with TRBD2 as a possible D gene (5 bases). There are 16 residues in the CDR3. Trimming removed 2 bases at V and 2 bases at J, with 16 bases between. Per germline, CDR1 SGHTA and CDR2 FQGTGA. CDR3 in DNA: TGTGCCAGCAGCTTAGCTAGGGTTGGCGGGCCCTACGAGCAGTACTTC. Translating it yields CASSLARVGGPYEQYF.

This clonotype has ten or more counts. The junction differs from germline at one of its ends, possibly a read error. V usage is TRBV7-9 and J usage is TRBJ1-5, with a weak D call TRBD1 (6 bases). CDR1 SEHNR and CDR2 FQNEAQ come from the germline V gene (reference sequence). The CDR3 has 12 amino acids. In DNA form, the CDR3 reads TGTGCCAGCAGCCCCGACGGACAGCGCCAGCATTTT. It encodes CASSPDGQRQHF.

This clonotype was detected many times. The chain uses TRBV2 and TRBJ2-7; D not certain. V was trimmed by 2 bases and J by 3 bases, leaving 8 bases between them. The CDR3 contains 13 residues. CDR1 SNHLY and CDR2 FYNNEI come from the germline V gene. The CDR3 protein is CASSESLRYEQYF. CDR3 nucleotide sequence: TGTGCCAGCAGTGAATCGCTGCGCTACGAGCAGTACTTC.

The V call is TRBV2, the J call TRBJ2-5, with D possibly TRBD2 on 6 matching bases. This CDR3 contains 13 residues. V was cut by 6 bases and J by 5 bases, with 13 bases left in between. The germline V gene has CDR1 SNHLY and CDR2 FYNNEI. CDR3 DNA: TGTGCCAGCAGGCGGGACGCCTCGGAGACCCAGTACTTC. Translation gives CASRRDASETQYF.

The chain recombines TRBV6-2 or TRBV6-3 with TRBJ2-1; D gene unclear. Trimming left V 5 bases short and J 4 bases short, with 12 bases between. The CDR3 is 14 residues long. CDR1 is MNHEY, CDR2 SVGEGT, per germline. The CDR3 spells CASSPQKEYNEQFF. The CDR3 DNA reads as TGTGCCAGCAGTCCACAGAAAGAGTACAATGAGCAGTTCTTC.